These 18 T cell receptor beta chains originate from one sample sequenced in a study of blood T cell repertoires in COVID-19. Generated by immunoSEQ multiplex PCR, the TCRdb table keeps only in-frame clones and is missing some. The sample lists a few hundred thousand clones, approximately 89% occurring once. What was sequenced was peripheral blood. The receptors derive from a woman aged 25-40 years with COVID-19, enrolled during active disease.

CDR3 residues: CASSLRLAGGVETQYF. CDR3 bases: TGTGCCAGCAGCTTGCGTTTGGCAGGGGGCGTAGAGACCCAGTACTTC. The chain employs TRBV5-4 and TRBJ2-5, with TRBD1 identical over 8 bases. The germline CDR1 and CDR2 sequences are SGHNT and YYREEE (reference sequence). J was trimmed by 4 bases and V by 1 base; bases with no gene match: 9. The length of the CDR3 is 16 residues.

The chain links TRBV6-5 to TRBJ1-1; 8 bases line up with TRBD1. In germline, CDR1 is MNHEY, CDR2 SVGAGI. J was trimmed by 5 bases and V by 2 bases; bases with no gene match: 10. This CDR3 has 16 residues. The CDR3 protein is CASSYTIGQGGTEAFF. The DNA of the CDR3 is TGTGCCAGCAGTTACACAATTGGACAGGGTGGGACTGAAGCTTTCTTT.

The chain recombines TRBV19 with TRBJ1-5; D gene uncertain. The CDR3 runs to 15 residues. Per germline, CDR1 LNHDA and CDR2 SQIVND (reference sequence). V was pared by 6 bases and J by 6 bases, with 18 bases between. CDR3 amino acids: CASRPGERRGQPQHF. The CDR3 coding sequence is TGTGCCAGTAGGCCCGGGGAGCGGCGCGGTCAGCCCCAGCATTTT.

The rearrangement joins TRBV11-2 to TRBJ2-3; TRBD2 aligns across 10 bases. Germline-derived CDR1 and CDR2 are SGHAT and FQNNGV. The CDR3 is 16 residues long. V gave up 8 bases and J gave up 2 bases; unmatched junction bases: 10. CDR3 in DNA: TGTGCCAGCGGTTGGGTAGCGGGGGGCACCACAGATACGCAGTATTTT. It is translated as CASGWVAGGTTDTQYF.

The chain combines TRBV27 with TRBJ1-1; D is undetermined. The CDR3 runs to 13 residues. Trimming took off 3 bases at V and 5 bases at J, with 10 bases between the two ends. The germline gives CDR1 MNHEY, CDR2 SMNVEV (reference sequence). For the CDR3, the DNA is TGTGCCAGCAGTTTTCAGCGTGCAACTGAAGCTTTCTTT. Its translation: CASSFQRATEAFF.

This chain joins TRBV24-1 and TRBJ2-7; 8 bases are shared with TRBD1. Germline V lookup: CDR1 KGHDR, CDR2 SFDVKD. The CDR3 contains 17 residues. J was trimmed by 2 bases and V by 0 bases; bases with no gene match: 8. The CDR3 sequence: CATSDLGTEQGAYEQYF. DNA of the CDR3: TGTGCCACCAGTGATTTGGGGACTGAACAGGGGGCCTACGAGCAGTACTTC.

The chain has TRBV19 and TRBJ2-4; 9 positions match TRBD1. In germline, CDR1 is LNHDA, CDR2 SQIVND (reference sequence). The CDR3 sequence is 14 residues long. J lost 7 bases, V lost 4 bases, and 5 bases had no gene match. The CDR3 loop reads CASSTTGGTNIQYF. Here the CDR3 DNA reads TGTGCCAGTAGTACGACAGGGGGGACGAACATTCAGTACTTC.

This clone showed up just once. V gene TRBV6-6 combines with J gene TRBJ1-2; TRBD1 aligns across 9 bases. This CDR3 contains 12 residues. Trimming at V came to 7 bases and at J to 6 bases, leaving 3 bases not matched to a gene. Germline V gene data show CDR1 as MNHNY and CDR2 as SVGAGI (reference sequence). The CDR3 nucleotides are TGTGCCAGCACCCGGACAGGGGATGGCTACACCTTC. Amino acids: CASTRTGDGYTF.

V and J are TRBV6-5 and TRBJ1-1; 7 bases align to TRBD1. Looked up from germline, CDR1 is MNHEY and CDR2 is SVGAGI. The CDR3 contains 14 residues. The J segment lost 6 bases and the V segment lost 5 bases, leaving 9 bases of the junction unmatched. CDR3 protein: CASSKLTGRAEAFF. DNA for the CDR3: TGTGCCAGCAGTAAATTGACAGGGCGCGCTGAAGCTTTCTTT.

The chain combines TRBV29-1 with TRBJ1-1; D is uncertain. Trimming removed 8 bases at V and 4 bases at J, with 14 bases between. CDR3 length: 12 residues. Germline CDR1 is SQVTM and CDR2 is ANQGSEA. The CDR3 bases are TGCAGCCTCCTTTCCCCCCCCACTGAAGCTTTCTTT. It is translated as CSLLSPPTEAFF.

This clone has only a few counts. J is TRBJ1-6 and V is TRBV6-4; TRBD1 is a possible D gene (5 bases). Trimming removed 5 bases from V and 7 bases from J, with 12 bases in between. CDR1 MRHNA and CDR2 SNTAGT come from the germline V gene. This CDR3 region has 14 residues. The CDR3 DNA sequence: TGTGCCAGCAGTTCCGGTGGGGCCAATTCACCCCTCCACTTT. It yields the protein CASSSGGANSPLHF.

CDR3 DNA sequence: TGTGCCAGCAGTTACTCGGGACTCCCGTTTACCGGGGAGCTGTTTTTT. This translates into CASSYSGLPFTGELFF. This chain uses TRBV6-2 or TRBV6-3 with TRBJ2-2; tentatively, D is TRBD2 (6 bases). The length of the CDR3 is 16 residues. V lost 0 bases and J lost 5, with 13 bases in between. The germline gives CDR1 MNHEY, CDR2 SVGEGT.

The rearrangement uses TRBV28 and TRBJ1-6, with 7 nucleotides matching TRBD1. This CDR3 is 14 amino acids long. The germline V gene has CDR1 MDHEN and CDR2 SYDVKM. V was clipped by 5 bases and J by 4 bases; unmatched bases: 2. DNA of the CDR3: TGTGCCAGCAGTACGGGACAGTATAATTCACCCCTCCACTTT. Its protein product is CASSTGQYNSPLHF. The full variable domain, with the rest looked up from reference TRBV28 and TRBJ1-6, is DVKVTQSSRYLVKRTGEKVFLECVQDMDHENMFWYRQDPGLGLRLIYFSYDVKMKEKGDIPEGYSVSREKKERFSLILESASTNQTSMYLCASSTGQYNSPLHFGNGTRLTVT.

The V gene is TRBV6-5, the J gene TRBJ2-4, with 11 bases lining up with TRBD1. Germline V CDR1 and CDR2: MNHEY, SVGAGI. Trimming took 5 bases from V and 9 from J; bases not matched to a gene: 9. This CDR3 contains 15 residues. CDR3 bases: TGTGCCAGCAGTCCGGGACAGGGGGGCGCGAGCATTCAGTACTTC. Protein: CASSPGQGGASIQYF.

This sequence joins TRBV15 and TRBJ2-5; TRBD1 matches at 7 bases. The V and J ends lost 8 bases and 3 bases, in that order; junction bases with no gene match: 9. The CDR3 extends over 14 amino acids. CDR1 and CDR2 from the germline V gene are LNHNV and YYDKDF (reference sequence). The CDR3 sequence is CATGTRGKKETQYF. The CDR3 coding sequence is TGTGCCACCGGAACCAGGGGGAAAAAAGAGACCCAGTACTTC. The complete variable domain, with remaining parts taken from reference TRBV15 and TRBJ2-5, reads DAMVIQNPRYQVTQFGKPVTLSCSQTLNHNVMYWYQQKSSQAPKLLFHYYDKDFNNEADTPDNFQSRRPNTSFCFLDIRSPGLGDTAMYLCATGTRGKKETQYFGPGTRLLVL.

The chain combines TRBV7-9 with TRBJ1-2, with unresolved D. This CDR3 comprises 14 residues. Trimming removed 6 bases from V and 8 bases from J, with 19 bases in between. From germline, CDR1 is SEHNR and CDR2 FQNEAQ (reference sequence). The CDR3 sequence: CASRKPPGLEGYTF. CDR3 bases: TGTGCCAGCAGGAAACCCCCGGGATTAGAGGGCTACACCTTC.

This sequence joins TRBV14 and TRBJ1-2; a possible D gene is TRBD1 (5 bases). Germline V gene lookup returns CDR1 SGHDN and CDR2 FVKESK. CDR3 length equals 13 residues. Trimming left V 2 bases short and J 3 bases short, with 7 bases between. The CDR3 DNA reads TGTGCCAGCAGCCAACAACAGGACTATGGCTACACCTTC. Its protein product is CASSQQQDYGYTF.

The V and J genes are TRBV6-1 and TRBJ2-1; D is uncertain. This CDR3 is built from 16 residues. Germline values: CDR1 MNHNS, CDR2 SASEGT. V lost 2 bases and J lost 0, with 11 bases in between. The chain's CDR3 is CASSETVASSYNEQFF. CDR3 sequence (DNA): TGTGCCAGCAGTGAAACTGTCGCAAGCTCCTACAATGAGCAGTTCTTC.